This record looks at one T cell receptor (beta chain) sequence and its context. Its antigen is not identified. This specimen comes from a study of T cell responses to AZD1222 COVID-19 vaccine. The study's findings and limits: Repertoire samples came only from after the peak T cell response. Only a handful of AZD1222 recipients were seropositive at baseline.

The method was immunoSEQ multiplex PCR; TCRdb's version includes in-frame clones alone and lacks a portion of them. The data contain around 190,000 clones, 85% to 95% of them singletons. The sequence was obtained from an adult who received the AZD1222 COVID-19 vaccine. The sequencing used peripheral blood, collected 28 days after the second AZD1222 dose.

This CDR3 is CASSDPGANVLTF. The CDR3 DNA reads TGTGCCAGCAGCGACCCTGGGGCCAACGTCCTGACTTTC. The chain carries TRBV6-2 or TRBV6-3 and TRBJ2-6; no definite D call. V gave up 6 bases and J gave up 2 bases, with 5 bases separating them. Germline values: CDR1 MNHEY, CDR2 SVGEGT. The CDR3 spans 13 residues.